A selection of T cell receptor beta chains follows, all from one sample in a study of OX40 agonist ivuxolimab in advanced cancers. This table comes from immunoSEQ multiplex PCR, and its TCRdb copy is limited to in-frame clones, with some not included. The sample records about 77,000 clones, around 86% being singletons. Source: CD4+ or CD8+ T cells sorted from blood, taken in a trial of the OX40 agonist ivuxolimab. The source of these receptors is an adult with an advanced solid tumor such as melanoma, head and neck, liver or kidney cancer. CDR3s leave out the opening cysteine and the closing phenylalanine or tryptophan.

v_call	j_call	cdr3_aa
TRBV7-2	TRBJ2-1	ASSSPAGNNEQF
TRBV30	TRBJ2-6	AWSTGTLAGANVLT
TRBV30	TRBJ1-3	AWSSRNTIY
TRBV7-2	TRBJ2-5	ASSLFAGGHETQY
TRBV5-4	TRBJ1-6	ASSLYSMSSPLH
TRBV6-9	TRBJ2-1	ASTFRSEQF
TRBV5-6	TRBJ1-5	ASSRDRGNQPQH
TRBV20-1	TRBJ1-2	SVREGYT
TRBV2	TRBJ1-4	ASSDRQGAREKLF
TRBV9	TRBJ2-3	ASSPPLAGGPDTQY
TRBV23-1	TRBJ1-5	ASSQSRRGVNQPQH
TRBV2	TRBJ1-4	ASSRTDINEKLF
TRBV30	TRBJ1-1	AWSQDVVTEAF
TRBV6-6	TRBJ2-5	ASSYSGQGVETQY
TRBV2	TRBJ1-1	ASSRLTGFPEAF
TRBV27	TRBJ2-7	ASSFAGTSYEQY
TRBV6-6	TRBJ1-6	ASSPRTGDNSPLH
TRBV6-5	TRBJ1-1	ASRGTVWANTEAF
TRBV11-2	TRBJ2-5	ASSSQPQETQY
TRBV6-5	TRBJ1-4	ASSPNRGNEKLL
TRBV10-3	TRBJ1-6	AISAGDRGTLH
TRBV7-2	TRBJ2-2	ASSPRHLATGELF
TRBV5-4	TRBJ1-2	ASSLGLGAGYGYT
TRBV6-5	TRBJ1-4	ASRLEGRGHEKLF
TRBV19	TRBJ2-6	ASIDRVAGANVLT
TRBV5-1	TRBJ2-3	ASSLPVASTGTDTQY
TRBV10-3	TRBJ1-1	AIGRDRATEAF
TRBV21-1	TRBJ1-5	ASSDWTGSAPQH
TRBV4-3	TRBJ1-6	ASSQAVNSPLH
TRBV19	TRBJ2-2	ASKSLAGGNTGELF
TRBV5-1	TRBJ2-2	ASSLRQRNTGELF
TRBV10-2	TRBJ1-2	ASSEANYGYT
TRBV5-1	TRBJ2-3	ASSFMDSTDTQY
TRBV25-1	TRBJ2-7	ASSRTVGPYEQY
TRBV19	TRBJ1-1	ASSIDHTIRALEAF
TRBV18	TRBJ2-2	ASSPLGLGGGELF
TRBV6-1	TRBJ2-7	ASSRQGGGYEQY
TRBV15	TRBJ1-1	ATSGNRLGTEAF
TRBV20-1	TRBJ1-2	SVKEGYT
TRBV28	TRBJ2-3	ASSWFVGKPIPDTQY
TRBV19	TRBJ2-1	ASSIARDSSYNEQF
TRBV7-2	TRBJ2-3	ASSLTSSTDTQY
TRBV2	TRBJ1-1	ASTAGHMNTEAF
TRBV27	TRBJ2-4	ASSFTGLAKNIQY
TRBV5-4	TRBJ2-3	ASSLRDRSLGTQY
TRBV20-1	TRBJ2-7	SASPSYEQY
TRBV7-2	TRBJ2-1	ASSLAHSGNNEQF
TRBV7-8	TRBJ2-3	ASSLALAGAAGTTQY
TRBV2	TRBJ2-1	ASSPLGSGGLPSSYNEQF
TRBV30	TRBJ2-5	AWSGGIFQETQY
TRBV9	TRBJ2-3	ASSVFGPDTQY
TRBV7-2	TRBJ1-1	ASSNPGGTEAF